The clone carrying this T cell receptor beta chain has a count of ten or more. The data were taken from a study of T cells in Graves' hyperthyroidism and ophthalmopathy. Regions amplified from RNA transcripts were the TCR beta CDR3 regions. An initial round of RT-PCR targeting the TCR CDR3 relied on the HTBI primer set. TCRdb re-called the multiplex PCR reads through MiXCR, storing one row per CDR3 protein. Of about 540,000 distinct CDR3 sequences in the sample, around 42% were seen once. The receptor comes from a woman in her late teens or twenties with Graves' hyperthyroidism. The sample consisted of peripheral blood or thyroid tissue (not recorded which).

The CDR3 loop reads CASSPVDGSNQPQHF. In nucleotides, the CDR3 is TGTGCCAGCAGCCCCGTGGACGGTAGCAATCAGCCCCAGCATTTT. This chain uses TRBV7-8 with TRBJ1-5, with D unclear. The CDR3 is 15 amino acids. The V and J ends lost 5 bases and 0 bases respectively, with 11 bases between them. From germline, CDR1 is SGHVS and CDR2 FQNEAQ.